This T cell receptor beta chain was profiled in a study of cytomegalovirus exposure and HLA in healthy donors. General observations from the study: Testing in vitro showed three CMV-associated chains specific for CMV antigens. The investigators catalogued 160 or so TCR beta chains as cytomegalovirus-associated. Available immune exposure information was restricted to CMV serostatus only.

The V gene's germline CDR1 is SNHLY and CDR2 FYNNEI. The CDR3 length is 14 residues. V shed 1 base, J shed 6 bases, and the junction held 6 bases outside the gene matches. This clone has just a few counts. Its antigen remains unidentified. PCR used 60 Vbeta primers and 13 Jbeta primers. Generated by immunoSEQ multiplex PCR, the TCRdb table keeps only in-frame clones and is missing some. The table includes around 130,000 clones, 8.5% to 10% detected once. V is TRBV2 and J is TRBJ2-7, with TRBD1 identical over 7 bases. This sequence originates from a middle-aged man in good health and CMV-seronegative. Sequencing was performed on PBMCs. Here the CDR3 DNA reads TGTGCCAGCAGTGAAGGACAGGGTTTTCGCGAGCAGTACTTC. Translation: CASSEGQGFREQYF.